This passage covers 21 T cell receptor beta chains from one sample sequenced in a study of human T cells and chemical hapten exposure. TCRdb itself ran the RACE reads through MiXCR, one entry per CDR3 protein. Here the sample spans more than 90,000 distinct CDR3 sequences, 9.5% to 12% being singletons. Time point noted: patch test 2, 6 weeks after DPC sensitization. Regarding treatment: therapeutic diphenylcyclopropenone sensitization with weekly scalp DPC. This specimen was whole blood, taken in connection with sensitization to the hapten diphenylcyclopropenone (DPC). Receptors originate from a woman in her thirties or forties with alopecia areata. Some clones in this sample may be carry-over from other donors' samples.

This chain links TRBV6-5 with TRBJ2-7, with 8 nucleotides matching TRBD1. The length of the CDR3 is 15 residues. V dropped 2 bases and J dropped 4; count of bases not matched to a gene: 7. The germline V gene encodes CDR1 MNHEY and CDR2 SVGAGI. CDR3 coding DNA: TGTGCCAGCAGTTACGGGCAGGGGGCAGATTACGAGCAGTACTTC. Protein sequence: CASSYGQGADYEQYF.

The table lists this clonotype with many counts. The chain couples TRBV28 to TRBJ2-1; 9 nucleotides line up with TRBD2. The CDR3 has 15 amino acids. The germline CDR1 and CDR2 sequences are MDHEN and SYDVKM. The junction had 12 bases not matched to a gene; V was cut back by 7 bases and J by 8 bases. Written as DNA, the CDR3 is TGTGCCAGCAAGACTGCGGGAGGGCCTATGGATGAGCAGTTCTTC. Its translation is CASKTAGGPMDEQFF.

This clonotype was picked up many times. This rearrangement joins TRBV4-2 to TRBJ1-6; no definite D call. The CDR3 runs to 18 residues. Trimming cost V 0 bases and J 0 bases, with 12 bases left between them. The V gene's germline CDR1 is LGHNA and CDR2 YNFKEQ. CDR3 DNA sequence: TGTGCCAGCAGCCAAGATTCGGACGCGAGCTCCTATAATTCACCCCTCCACTTT. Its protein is CASSQDSDASSYNSPLHF.

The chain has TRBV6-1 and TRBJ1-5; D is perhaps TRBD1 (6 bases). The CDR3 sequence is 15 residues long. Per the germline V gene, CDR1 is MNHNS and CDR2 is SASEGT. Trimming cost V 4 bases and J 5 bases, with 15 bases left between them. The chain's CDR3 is CASSARRTADQPQHF. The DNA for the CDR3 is TGTGCCAGCAGTGCCCGGAGGACAGCCGATCAGCCCCAGCATTTT.

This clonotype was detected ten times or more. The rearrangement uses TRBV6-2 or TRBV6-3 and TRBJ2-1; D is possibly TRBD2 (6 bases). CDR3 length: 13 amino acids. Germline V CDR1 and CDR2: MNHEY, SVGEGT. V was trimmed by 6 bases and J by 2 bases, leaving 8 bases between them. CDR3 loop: CASRGTAYNEQFF. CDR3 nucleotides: TGTGCCAGCAGAGGGACTGCCTACAATGAGCAGTTCTTC.

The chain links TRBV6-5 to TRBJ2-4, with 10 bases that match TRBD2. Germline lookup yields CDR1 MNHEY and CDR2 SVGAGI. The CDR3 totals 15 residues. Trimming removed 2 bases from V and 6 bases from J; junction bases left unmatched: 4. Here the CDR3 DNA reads TGTGCCAGCAGTTACGGGCTAGCGGGAGTAAACATTCAGTACTTC. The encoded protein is CASSYGLAGVNIQYF.

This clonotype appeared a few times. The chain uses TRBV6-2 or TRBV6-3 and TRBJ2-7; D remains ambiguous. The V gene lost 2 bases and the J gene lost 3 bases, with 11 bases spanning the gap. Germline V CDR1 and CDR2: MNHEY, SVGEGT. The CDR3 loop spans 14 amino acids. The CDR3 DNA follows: TGTGCCAGCAGTTACCGGTCAGGTATCTACGAGCAGTACTTC. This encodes CASSYRSGIYEQYF.

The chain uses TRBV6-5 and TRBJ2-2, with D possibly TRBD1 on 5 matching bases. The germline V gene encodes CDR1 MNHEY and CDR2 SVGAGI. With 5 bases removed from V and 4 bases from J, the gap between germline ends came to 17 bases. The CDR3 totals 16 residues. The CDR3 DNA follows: TGTGCCAGCAGTAACACAGGCCCGAGTACCACCGGGGAGCTGTTTTTT. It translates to CASSNTGPSTTGELFF.

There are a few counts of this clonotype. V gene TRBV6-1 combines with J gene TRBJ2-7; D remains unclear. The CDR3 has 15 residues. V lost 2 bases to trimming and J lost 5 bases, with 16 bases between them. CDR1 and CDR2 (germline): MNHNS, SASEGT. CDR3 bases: TGTGCCAGCAGTGAACTAGGGCTTCGTCTCCACGAGCAGTACTTC. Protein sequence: CASSELGLRLHEQYF.

The CDR3 spells CASSRWTGSSYEQYF. CDR3 in DNA: TGTGCCAGCAGCCGGTGGACAGGGAGCTCCTACGAGCAGTACTTC. This rearrangement joins TRBV9 to TRBJ2-7; 8 bases are shared with TRBD1. Germline assignment: CDR1 SGDLS and CDR2 YYNGEE. The CDR3 totals 15 residues. The J segment lost 0 bases and the V segment lost 4 bases, leaving 6 bases of the junction unmatched.

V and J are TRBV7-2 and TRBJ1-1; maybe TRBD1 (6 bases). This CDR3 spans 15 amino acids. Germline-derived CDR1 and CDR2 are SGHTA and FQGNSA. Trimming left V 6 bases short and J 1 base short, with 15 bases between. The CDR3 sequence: CASSLNRVENTEAFF. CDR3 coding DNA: TGTGCCAGCAGTTTGAACAGGGTAGAGAACACTGAAGCTTTCTTT.

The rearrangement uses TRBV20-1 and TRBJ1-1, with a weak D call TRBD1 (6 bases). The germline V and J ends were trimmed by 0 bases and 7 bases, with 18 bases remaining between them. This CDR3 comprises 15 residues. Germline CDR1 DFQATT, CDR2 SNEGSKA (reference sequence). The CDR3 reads CSARDPRGARLEAFF. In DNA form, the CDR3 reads TGCAGTGCTAGAGATCCCCGGGGGGCGCGACTTGAAGCTTTCTTT.

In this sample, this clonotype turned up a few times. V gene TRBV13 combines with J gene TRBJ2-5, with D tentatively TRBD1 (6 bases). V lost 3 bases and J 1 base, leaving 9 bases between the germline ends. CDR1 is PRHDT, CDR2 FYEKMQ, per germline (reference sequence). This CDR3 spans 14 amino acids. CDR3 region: CASSLGDTQETQYF. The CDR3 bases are TGTGCCAGCAGCTTGGGGGACACCCAAGAGACCCAGTACTTC.

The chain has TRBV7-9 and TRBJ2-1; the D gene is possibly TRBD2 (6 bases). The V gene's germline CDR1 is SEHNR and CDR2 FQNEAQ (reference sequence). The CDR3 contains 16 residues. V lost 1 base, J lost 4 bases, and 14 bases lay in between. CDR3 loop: CASSLGGDWRYNEQFF. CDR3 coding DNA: TGTGCCAGCAGCTTAGGGGGGGACTGGCGATACAATGAGCAGTTCTTC. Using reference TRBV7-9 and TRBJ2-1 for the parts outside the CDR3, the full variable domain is DTGVSQNPRHKITKRGQNVTFRCDPISEHNRLYWYRQTLGQGPEFLTYFQNEAQLEKSRLLSDRFSAERPKGSFSTLEIQRTEQGDSAMYLCASSLGGDWRYNEQFFGPGTRLTVL.

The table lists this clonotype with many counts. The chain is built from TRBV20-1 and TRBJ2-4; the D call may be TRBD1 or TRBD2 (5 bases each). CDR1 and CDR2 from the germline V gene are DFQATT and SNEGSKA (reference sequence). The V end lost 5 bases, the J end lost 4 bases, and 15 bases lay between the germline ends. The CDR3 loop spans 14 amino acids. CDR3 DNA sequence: TGCAGTGCTTGGGGATGGGGGAAGAAAAACATTCAGTACTTC. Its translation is CSAWGWGKKNIQYF.

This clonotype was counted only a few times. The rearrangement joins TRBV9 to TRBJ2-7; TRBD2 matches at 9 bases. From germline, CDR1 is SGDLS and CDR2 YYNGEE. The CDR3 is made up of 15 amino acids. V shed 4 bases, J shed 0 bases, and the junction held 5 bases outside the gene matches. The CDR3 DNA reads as TGTGCCAGCAGCTATAGCGGGAGCAGCTCCTACGAGCAGTACTTC. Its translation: CASSYSGSSSYEQYF.

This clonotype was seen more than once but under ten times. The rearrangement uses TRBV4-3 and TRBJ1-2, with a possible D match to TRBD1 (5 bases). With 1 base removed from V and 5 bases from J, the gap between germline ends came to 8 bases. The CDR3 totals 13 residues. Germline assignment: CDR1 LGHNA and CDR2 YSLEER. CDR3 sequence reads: CASSQGSGYGYTF. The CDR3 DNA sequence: TGCGCCAGCAGCCAAGGTTCAGGGTATGGCTACACCTTC.

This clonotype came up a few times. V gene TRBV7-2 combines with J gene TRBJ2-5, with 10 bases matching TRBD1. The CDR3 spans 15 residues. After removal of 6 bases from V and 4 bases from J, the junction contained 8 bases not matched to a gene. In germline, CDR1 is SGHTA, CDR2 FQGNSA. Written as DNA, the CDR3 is TGTGCCAGCAGTGGGGACAGGGGTATCCGAGAGACCCAGTACTTC. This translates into CASSGDRGIRETQYF.

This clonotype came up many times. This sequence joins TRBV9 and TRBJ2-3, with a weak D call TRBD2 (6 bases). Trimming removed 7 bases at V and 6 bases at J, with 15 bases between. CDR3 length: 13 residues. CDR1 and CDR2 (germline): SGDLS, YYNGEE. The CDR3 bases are TGTGCCAGCGGGGACTCGATTGGGGATACGCAGTATTTT. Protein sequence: CASGDSIGDTQYF.

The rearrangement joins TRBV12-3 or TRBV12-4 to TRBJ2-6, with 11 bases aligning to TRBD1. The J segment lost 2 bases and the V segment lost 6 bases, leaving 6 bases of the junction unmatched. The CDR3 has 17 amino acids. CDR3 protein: CASSGQGASPGANVLTF. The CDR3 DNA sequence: TGTGCCAGCAGCGGACAGGGGGCTTCCCCTGGGGCCAACGTCCTGACTTTC.

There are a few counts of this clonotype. The CDR3 coding sequence is TGCAGTGCTAGAGATCTCTACGGGACTAGCGGTCACAATGAGCAGTTCTTC. Translating it yields CSARDLYGTSGHNEQFF. The chain has TRBV20-1 and TRBJ2-1; 11 bases fit TRBD2. Germline-derived CDR1 and CDR2 are DFQATT and SNEGSKA (reference sequence). The V and J ends lost 0 bases and 5 bases, in that order; junction bases with no gene match: 9. The CDR3 has 17 amino acids.